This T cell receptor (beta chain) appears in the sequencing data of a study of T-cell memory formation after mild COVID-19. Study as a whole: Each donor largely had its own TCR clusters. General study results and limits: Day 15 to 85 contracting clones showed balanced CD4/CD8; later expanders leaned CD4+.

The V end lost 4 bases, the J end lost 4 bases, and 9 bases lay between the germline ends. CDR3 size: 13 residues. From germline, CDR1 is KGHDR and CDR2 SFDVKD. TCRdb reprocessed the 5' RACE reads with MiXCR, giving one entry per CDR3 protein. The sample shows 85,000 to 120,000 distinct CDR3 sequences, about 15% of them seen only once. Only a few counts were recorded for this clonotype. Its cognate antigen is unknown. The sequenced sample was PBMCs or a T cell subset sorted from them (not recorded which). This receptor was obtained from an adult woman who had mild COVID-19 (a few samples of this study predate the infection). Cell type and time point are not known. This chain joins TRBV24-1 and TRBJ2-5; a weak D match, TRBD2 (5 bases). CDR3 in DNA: TGTGCCACCAGTGACGAGGGCGGAGAGACCCAGTACTTC. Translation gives CATSDEGGETQYF.